This T cell receptor (beta chain) was identified in a study of identical twins. Template switching supplied a universal primer site; unique molecular identifiers were carried on the cDNA. In TCRdb, the 5' RACE reads were re-called with MiXCR into one record per CDR3 protein. The sample lists 200,000 to 250,000 distinct CDR3 sequences, 5% to 7% occurring once. V lost 3 bases and J lost 7, with 16 bases in between. The CDR3 is 14 amino acids. Germline assignment: CDR1 MNHEY and CDR2 SVGEGT. Only healthy Caucasians were included as donors. This sample was shared with a second study, whose subject was T cells expressing NK-cell markers. As that study records: Also leading the CD3+CD56-NKG2C+ fraction in several donors were these clonotypes.

The chain couples TRBV6-2 or TRBV6-3 to TRBJ2-7; D unresolved. The sequencing sample was made of CD8+ T cells sorted from blood. This TCR derives from a woman in her late teens or twenties in good health. The CDR3 DNA follows: TGTGCCAGCAGTTATACCCTGGTGGCACGGGAGCAGTACTTC. Translated, it gives CASSYTLVAREQYF.